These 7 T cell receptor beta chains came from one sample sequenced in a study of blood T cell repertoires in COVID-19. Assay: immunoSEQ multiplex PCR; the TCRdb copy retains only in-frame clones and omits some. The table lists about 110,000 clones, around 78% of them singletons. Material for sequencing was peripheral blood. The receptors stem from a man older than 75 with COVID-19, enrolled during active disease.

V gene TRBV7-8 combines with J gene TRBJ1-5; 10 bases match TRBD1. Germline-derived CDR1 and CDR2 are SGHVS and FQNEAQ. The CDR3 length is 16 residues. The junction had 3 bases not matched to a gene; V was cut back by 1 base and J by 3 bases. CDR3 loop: CASSLEGTGANQPQHF. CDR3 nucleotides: TGTGCCAGCAGCTTAGAGGGGACAGGGGCCAATCAGCCCCAGCATTTT.

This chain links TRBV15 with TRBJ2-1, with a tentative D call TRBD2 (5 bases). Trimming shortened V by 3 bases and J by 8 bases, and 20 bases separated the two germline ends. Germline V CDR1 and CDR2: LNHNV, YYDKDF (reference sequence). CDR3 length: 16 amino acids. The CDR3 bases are TGTGCCACCAGCAGTCCCGGTAGTAGCGCGGACTATGAGCAGTTCTTC. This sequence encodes CATSSPGSSADYEQFF. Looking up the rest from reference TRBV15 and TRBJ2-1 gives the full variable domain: DAMVIQNPRYQVTQFGKPVTLSCSQTLNHNVMYWYQQKSSQAPKLLFHYYDKDFNNEADTPDNFQSRRPNTSFCFLDIRSPGLGDTAMYLCATSSPGSSADYEQFFGPGTRLTVL.

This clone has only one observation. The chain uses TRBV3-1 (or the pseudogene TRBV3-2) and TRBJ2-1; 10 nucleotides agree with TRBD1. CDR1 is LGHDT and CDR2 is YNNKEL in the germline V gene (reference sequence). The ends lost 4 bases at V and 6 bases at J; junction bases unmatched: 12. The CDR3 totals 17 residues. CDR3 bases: TGTGCCAGCAGCCCCAGCCCCTGGGACAGGGGCGGCAATGAGCAGTTCTTC. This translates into CASSPSPWDRGGNEQFF.

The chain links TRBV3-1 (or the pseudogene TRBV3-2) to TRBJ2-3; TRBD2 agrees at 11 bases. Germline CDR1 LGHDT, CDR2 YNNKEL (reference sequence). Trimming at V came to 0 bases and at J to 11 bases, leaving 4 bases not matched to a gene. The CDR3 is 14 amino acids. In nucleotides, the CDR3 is TGTGCCAGCAGCCAAGAAACTAGCGGGGGAAGGCAGTATTTT. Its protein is CASSQETSGGRQYF.

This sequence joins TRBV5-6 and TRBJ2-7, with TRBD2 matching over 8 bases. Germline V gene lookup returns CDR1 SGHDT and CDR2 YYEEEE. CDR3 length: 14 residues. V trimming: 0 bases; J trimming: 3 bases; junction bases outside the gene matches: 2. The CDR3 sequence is CASSLAGGDYEQYF. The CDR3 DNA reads TGTGCCAGCAGCTTGGCGGGAGGGGACTACGAGCAGTACTTC.

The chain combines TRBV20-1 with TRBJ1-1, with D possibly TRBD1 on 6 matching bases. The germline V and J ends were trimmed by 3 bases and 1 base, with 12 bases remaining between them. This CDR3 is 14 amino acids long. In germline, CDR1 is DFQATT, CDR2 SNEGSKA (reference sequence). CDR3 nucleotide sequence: TGCAGTGCTAGTTATACAGGGACGAACACTGAAGCTTTCTTT. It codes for CSASYTGTNTEAFF.

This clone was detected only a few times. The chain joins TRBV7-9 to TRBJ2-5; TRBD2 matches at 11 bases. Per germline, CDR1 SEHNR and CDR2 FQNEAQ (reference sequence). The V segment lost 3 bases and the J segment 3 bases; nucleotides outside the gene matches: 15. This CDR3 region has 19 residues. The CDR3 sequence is CASSLGAFGTSGSEETQYF. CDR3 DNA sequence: TGTGCCAGCAGCTTGGGGGCCTTCGGGACTAGCGGCAGTGAAGAGACCCAGTACTTC.